The 3 T cell receptor beta chains listed next were all sequenced from one sample in a study of blood T cell repertoires in COVID-19. The data were produced by immunoSEQ multiplex PCR, yet TCRdb's version contains in-frame clones alone and is incomplete. The sample shows a few hundred thousand clones, around 83% of them seen only once. Material for sequencing was PBMCs or T cells enriched from blood (not recorded which). The receptors shown here come from a woman in her 50s who had recovered from COVID-19.

This chain links TRBV5-4 with TRBJ2-1; tentative D call: TRBD2 (7 bases). The CDR3 sequence is 16 residues long. V was pared by 4 bases and J by 2 bases, with 16 bases between. The germline CDR1 and CDR2 sequences are SGHNT and YYREEE (reference sequence). Here the CDR3 reads CASSPWGGATYNEQFF. The CDR3 nucleotides are TGTGCCAGCAGCCCCTGGGGGGGGGCCACCTACAATGAGCAGTTCTTC.

The genes are TRBV5-1 and TRBJ2-7; D perhaps matches TRBD2 (5 bases). Germline-derived CDR1 and CDR2 are SGHRS and YFSETQ. The CDR3 runs to 11 residues. Trimming shortened V by 5 bases and J by 7 bases, and 10 bases separated the two germline ends. The CDR3: CASRDSREQYF. The CDR3 DNA follows: TGCGCCAGCAGGGACTCGCGAGAGCAGTACTTC.

As DNA, the CDR3 is TGTGCCAGCAGCTCACAGGTTATCTCTGGAAACACCATATATTTT. Encoded protein: CASSSQVISGNTIYF. The chain uses TRBV7-2 and TRBJ1-3, with a weak D call TRBD1 (5 bases). The CDR3 runs to 15 residues. Germline V lookup: CDR1 SGHTA, CDR2 FQGNSA. V was trimmed by 4 bases and J by 0 bases, leaving 10 bases between them.